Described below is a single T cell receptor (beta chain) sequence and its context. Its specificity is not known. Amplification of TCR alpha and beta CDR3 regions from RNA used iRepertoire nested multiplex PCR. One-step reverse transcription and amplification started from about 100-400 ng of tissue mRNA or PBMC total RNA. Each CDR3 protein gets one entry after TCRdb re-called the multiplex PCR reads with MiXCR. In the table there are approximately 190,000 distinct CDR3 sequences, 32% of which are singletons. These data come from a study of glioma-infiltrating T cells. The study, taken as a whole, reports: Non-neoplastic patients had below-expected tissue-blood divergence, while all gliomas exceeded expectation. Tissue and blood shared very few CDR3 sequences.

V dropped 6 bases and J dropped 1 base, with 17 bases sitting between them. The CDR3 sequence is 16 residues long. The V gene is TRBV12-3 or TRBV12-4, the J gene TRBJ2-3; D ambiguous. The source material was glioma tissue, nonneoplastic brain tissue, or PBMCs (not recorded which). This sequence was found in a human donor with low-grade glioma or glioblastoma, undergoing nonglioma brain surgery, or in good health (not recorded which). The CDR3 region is CASSFYSGVGTDTQYF. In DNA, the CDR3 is TGTGCCAGCAGCTTCTATAGTGGAGTGGGCACAGATACGCAGTATTTT.